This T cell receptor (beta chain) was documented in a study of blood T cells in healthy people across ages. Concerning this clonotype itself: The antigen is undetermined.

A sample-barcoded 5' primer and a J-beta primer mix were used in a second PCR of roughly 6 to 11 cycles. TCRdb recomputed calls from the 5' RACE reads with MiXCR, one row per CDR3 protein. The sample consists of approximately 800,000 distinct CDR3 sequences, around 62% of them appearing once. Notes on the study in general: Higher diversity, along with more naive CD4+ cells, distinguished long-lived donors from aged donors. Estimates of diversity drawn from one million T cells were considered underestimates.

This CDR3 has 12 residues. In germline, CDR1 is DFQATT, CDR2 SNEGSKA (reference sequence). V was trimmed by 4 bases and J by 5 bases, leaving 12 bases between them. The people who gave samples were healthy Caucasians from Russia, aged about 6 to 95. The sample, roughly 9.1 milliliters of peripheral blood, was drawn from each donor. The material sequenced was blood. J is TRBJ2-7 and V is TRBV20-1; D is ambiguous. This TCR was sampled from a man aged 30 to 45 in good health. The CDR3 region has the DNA TGCAGTGCTACGGCGGCAGCCAACGAGCAGTACTTC. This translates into CSATAAANEQYF.